The 2 T cell receptor beta chains listed next were all sequenced from one sample in a study of vaccination effects on CD4 cells after COVID-19. Antigen specificity for these receptors is unknown. CD4+ T cells were isolated after around 9 days of culture. Measured with immunoSEQ multiplex PCR; TCRdb has only the in-frame clones, and not every one. The sample has around 60,000 clones; around 80% are singletons. This specimen was CD4+ T cells from PBMCs cultured without peptide, taken before COVID-19 vaccination. The receptor set was obtained from a human donor who received a COVID-19 vaccine.

The chain joins TRBV2 to TRBJ2-1; D uncertain. The V gene's germline CDR1 is SNHLY and CDR2 FYNNEI. Trimming removed 7 bases from V and 8 bases from J, with 9 bases in between. This CDR3 region has 11 residues. This CDR3 is CASNRRDEQFF. In DNA form, the CDR3 reads TGTGCCAGCAATCGCCGCGATGAGCAGTTCTTC.

The rearrangement joins TRBV7-2 to TRBJ1-3; D perhaps matches TRBD1 (6 bases). The CDR3 extends over 16 amino acids. Germline lookup yields CDR1 SGHTA and CDR2 FQGNSA. The germline V and J ends were trimmed by 6 bases and 0 bases, with 15 bases remaining between them. CDR3 coding DNA: TGTGCCAGCAGTCGAGGGGGGGCTGGCTCTGGAAACACCATATATTTT. Translation: CASSRGGAGSGNTIYF.